The entry below gives a single T cell receptor beta chain sequence along with its context. Methods used by the authors: Nucleated cell counts were estimated from reference gene primer amplification. Using immunoSEQ multiplex PCR, the repertoire was profiled, and TCRdb retains in-frame clones only, with some absent. The DNA was the basis for D and trimming; V, J and clone size are from that table. The data show roughly 180,000 clones, about 85% seen once. This entry belongs to a study of blood T cell repertoires in COVID-19. Study at large: Acute-phase and convalescent COVID-19 samples originated in the United States, Italy and Spain.

The CDR3 is 15 residues long. CDR1 and CDR2 (germline): SGHVS, FNYEAQ. Trimming left V 6 bases short and J 3 bases short, with 17 bases between. The gene calls are TRBV7-6 and TRBJ2-5; D is ambiguous. This receptor was obtained from a woman between 50 and 59 years old with COVID-19, enrolled during active disease. Sequencing was done on a sample of peripheral blood. The CDR3 loop is CASRLRQREEETQYF. The DNA for the CDR3 is TGTGCCAGCAGGTTAAGACAAAGAGAAGAAGAGACCCAGTACTTC.